This TCR beta chain comes out of a study of PD-L1 blockade in urothelial cancer. Study-level information: Patients started atezolizumab in the mid-2010s, 1,200 mg intravenously every 3 weeks. Analyses used blood from 3 weeks (second dose) and 6 weeks after treatment start. Across blood samples, T cells had a median count of about 150,000.

What went into each PCR as a spike was synthetic TCR analog templates. TCRdb's copy holds only in-frame clones and misses some; the assay was immunoSEQ multiplex PCR. The sample records approximately 50,000 clones, around 83% being singletons. The CDR3 spans 13 residues. Trimming shortened V by 6 bases and J by 8 bases, and 16 bases separated the two germline ends. Germline CDR1 MNHEY, CDR2 SVGAGI. Time point specified: pretreatment peripheral blood. The rearrangement joins TRBV6-5 to TRBJ1-2; D ambiguous. The origin of this receptor is a man aged 55-75 years with urothelial cancer. Sequencing was performed on PBMCs, taken around atezolizumab (anti-PD-L1) treatment. CDR3 nucleotide sequence: TGTGCCAGCAGGACGATCCGGGGAGGCGGCTACACCTTC. The encoded protein is CASRTIRGGGYTF.